This T cell receptor (beta chain) was sequenced for a study of cytomegalovirus exposure and HLA in healthy donors. Study conclusions and caveats: Reported findings show TCR beta sequences accurately forecast HLA-A and HLA-B alleles in most subjects.

From germline, CDR1 is LNHDA and CDR2 SQIVND (reference sequence). The CDR3 is made up of 13 amino acids. The V segment lost 5 bases and the J segment 6 bases; nucleotides outside the gene matches: 3. This clone appeared a few times. No antigen is known for it. Both 60 Vbeta primers and 13 Jbeta primers went into the PCR. Here immunoSEQ multiplex PCR was the method, and the copy in TCRdb shows in-frame clones only, minus some. The sample carries some 100,000 clones, about 79% recorded once. Sequencing was done on a sample of PBMCs. The chain employs TRBV19 and TRBJ2-4; 8 positions agree with TRBD1. The receptor's source is a woman aged 18-30 years in good health and CMV-seronegative. The CDR3 protein is CASSAGGRNIQYF. The CDR3 region has the DNA TGTGCCAGTAGTGCAGGGGGCAGAAACATTCAGTACTTC. Drawing the rest from reference TRBV19 and TRBJ2-4, the complete variable domain is DGGITQSPKYLFRKEGQNVTLSCEQNLNHDAMYWYRQDPGQGLRLIYYSQIVNDFQKGDIAEGYSVSREKKESFPLTVTSAQKNPTAFYLCASSAGGRNIQYFGAGTRLSVL.